This TCR beta chain was profiled in a study of blood T cells in healthy people across ages. General study points: There were more naive CD4+ cells and higher diversity in long-lived donors than in aged donors.

A second PCR of 7 to 11 cycles used a sample-barcoded 5' primer and a J-beta primer mix. Through a template-switch adaptor with 12 random nucleotides, each cDNA molecule received a tag. TCRdb used MiXCR to reprocess the 5' RACE reads, holding one entry per CDR3 protein. The profile shows roughly 730,000 distinct CDR3 sequences, approximately 53% of them singletons. On this clonotype: What it binds is unknown.

The CDR3 totals 13 residues. V was clipped by 3 bases and J by 1 base, with 7 bases between them. Germline CDR1 reads SQVTM; CDR2 reads ANQGSEA. The receptor comes from a man between 35 and 55 years old in good health. This rearrangement joins TRBV29-1 to TRBJ2-1; D call uncertain. Sequenced sample: blood. Here the CDR3 reads CSVEVGSYNEQFF. CDR3 nucleotides: TGCAGCGTTGAGGTTGGTTCCTACAATGAGCAGTTCTTC.